These 32 T cell receptor beta chains share one sample of origin, sequenced in a study of vaccination effects on CD4 cells after COVID-19. Their cognate antigens are unknown. Assay: immunoSEQ multiplex PCR; the TCRdb copy retains only in-frame clones and omits some. The sample carries about 32,000 clones, around 70% recorded once. Pools of viral peptides were used by the ViraFEST assay to expand antigen-specific CD4+ T cells ahead of sequencing. Having been cultured for 10 days, the cells underwent CD4+ T cell isolation. Two-dose BNT162b2 or mRNA-1273 vaccination was given to participants. Specimen: CD4+ T cells from PBMCs cultured with HCoV-229E spike peptides, collected after COVID-19 vaccination. The receptors stem from a human donor who received a COVID-19 vaccine.

The V call is TRBV6-2 or TRBV6-3, the J call TRBJ1-5; TRBD1 aligns across 7 bases. Germline lookup yields CDR1 MNHEY and CDR2 SVGEGT. V shed 0 bases, J shed 5 bases, and the junction held 4 bases outside the gene matches. The CDR3 runs 15 residues. The CDR3 nucleotides read TGTGCCAGCAGTTACTCGGCAGGGGGGGATCAGCCCCAGCATTTT. Translation gives CASSYSAGGDQPQHF.

The chain carries TRBV11-2 and TRBJ2-1; D remains unclear. The CDR3 loop spans 12 amino acids. CDR1 is SGHAT, CDR2 FQNNGV, per germline. V gave up 3 bases and J gave up 11 bases, with 11 bases separating them. This CDR3 is CASSFSDAKQFF. DNA for the CDR3: TGTGCCAGCAGCTTTTCCGACGCTAAGCAGTTCTTC.

The chain links TRBV19 to TRBJ1-1, with D possibly being TRBD1 (6 bases). This CDR3 is built from 15 residues. Germline lookup yields CDR1 LNHDA and CDR2 SQIVND (reference sequence). Trimming took 3 bases from V and 1 from J, leaving 12 bases between them. This CDR3 is CASSMAGQWNTEAFF. The DNA for the CDR3 is TGTGCCAGTAGTATGGCGGGACAATGGAACACTGAAGCTTTCTTT.

The CDR3 nucleotides are TGTGCCAGCAGCTTGAGGGGGCCTTACAATCAGCCCCAGCATTTT. The encoded protein is CASSLRGPYNQPQHF. The chain carries TRBV5-8 and TRBJ1-5, with 7 positions matching TRBD1. Germline lookup yields CDR1 SGHTS and CDR2 YDEGEE. Losses at the gene ends were 1 base for V and 3 bases for J; bases not matched to a gene: 4. CDR3 length equals 15 residues.

The chain combines TRBV19 with TRBJ1-4; tentative D call: TRBD1 (5 bases). The CDR3 is 15 residues long. The germline V gene has CDR1 LNHDA and CDR2 SQIVND (reference sequence). The chain's CDR3 is CATGTPGRANEKLFF. The DNA for the CDR3 is TGTGCTACAGGTACCCCAGGGAGAGCTAATGAAAAACTGTTTTTT.

The chain joins TRBV11-3 to TRBJ2-3; the D is unclear. There are 14 residues in the CDR3. V was trimmed by 1 base and J by 4 bases, leaving 9 bases between them. Per the germline V gene, CDR1 is SGHNT and CDR2 is YENEEA. In DNA form, the CDR3 reads TGTGCCAGCAGCTTAGGCTGGGCGGCAGATACGCAGTATTTT. This codes for CASSLGWAADTQYF. Filled out from reference TRBV11-3 and TRBJ2-3, the complete variable domain reads EAGVVQSPRYKIIEKKQPVAFWCNPISGHNTLYWYLQNLGQGPELLIRYENEEAVDDSQLPKDRFSAERLKGVDSTLKIQPAELGDSAVYLCASSLGWAADTQYFGPGTRLTVL.

This clone has a handful of counts. The genes are TRBV9 and TRBJ2-6; unclear D gene. V lost 0 bases and J 16 bases, leaving 14 bases between the germline ends. CDR3 length equals 13 residues. Germline-derived CDR1 and CDR2 are SGDLS and YYNGEE. CDR3 in DNA: TGTGCCAGCAGCGTAGAGGAGTGGTTGATGCTGACTTTC. Protein: CASSVEEWLMLTF.

V and J are TRBV10-1 and TRBJ1-1, with a possible D match to TRBD1 (6 bases). Germline CDR1 reads WNHNN; CDR2 reads SYGVQD (reference sequence). Trimming cost V 6 bases and J 7 bases, with 15 bases left between them. There are 13 residues in the CDR3. CDR3 bases: TGCGCCAGCAGCTACTCAGGACAGATTGAAGCTTTCTTT. Protein product: CASSYSGQIEAFF.

The CDR3 loop reads CASSESPAAIGGEQFF. In DNA form, the CDR3 reads TGTGCCAGCAGTGAATCCCCGGCCGCAATCGGGGGTGAGCAGTTCTTC. The chain carries TRBV2 and TRBJ2-1; D is possibly TRBD2 (6 bases). Trimming cost V 2 bases and J 9 bases, with 20 bases left between them. Germline CDR1 and CDR2: SNHLY and FYNNEI. The CDR3 length is 16 residues.

The chain employs TRBV3-1 (or the pseudogene TRBV3-2) and TRBJ2-7; 7 bases fit TRBD1. This CDR3 comprises 14 residues. The germline V gene has CDR1 LGHDT and CDR2 YNNKEL (reference sequence). The trim removed 2 bases at V and 0 bases at J, leaving 1 base unmatched. In DNA form, the CDR3 reads TGTGCCAGCAGCCAATGGACAGGCTCCTACGAGCAGTACTTC. Translation gives CASSQWTGSYEQYF.

A few counts support this clone. The V and J genes are TRBV6-5 and TRBJ1-1, with D unclear. V lost 0 bases and J lost 1, with 9 bases in between. This CDR3 contains 15 residues. Germline V gives CDR1 MNHEY, CDR2 SVGAGI. CDR3 sequence reads: CASSYSLETNTEAFF. The CDR3 DNA reads as TGTGCCAGCAGTTACTCCCTCGAAACGAACACTGAAGCTTTCTTT.

V usage is TRBV4-1 and J usage is TRBJ2-7; D is unresolved. The germline V and J ends were trimmed by 1 base and 5 bases, with 12 bases remaining between them. In germline, CDR1 is MGHRA, CDR2 YSYEKL. The CDR3 covers 14 residues. The CDR3 sequence is CASSQAIRQNEQYF. CDR3 in DNA: TGCGCCAGCAGCCAAGCAATCCGGCAGAACGAGCAGTACTTC.

The V call is TRBV5-4, the J call TRBJ2-3; 7 bases agree with TRBD2. With 4 bases clipped from V and 4 bases from J, the junction kept 6 bases outside the gene matches. The CDR3 covers 14 residues. Looked up from germline, CDR1 is SGHNT and CDR2 is YYREEE (reference sequence). CDR3 nucleotides: TGTGCCAGCAGCCCACGGGGAGGGCCAGATACGCAGTATTTT. Its protein is CASSPRGGPDTQYF.

V and J are TRBV3-1 (or the pseudogene TRBV3-2) and TRBJ2-5, with 9 bases fitting TRBD2. This CDR3 spans 16 amino acids. Germline V gene data show CDR1 as LGHDT and CDR2 as YNNKEL (reference sequence). V was pared by 9 bases and J by 4 bases, with 15 bases of the junction left unmatched. The CDR3, as DNA: TGTGCCAGTAGACATAGCGGGAGAACCATCAGAGAGACCCAGTACTTC. Translated: CASRHSGRTIRETQYF.

The V call is TRBV7-2, the J call TRBJ2-1; unclear D gene. This CDR3 spans 12 amino acids. Deletions cut 6 bases from V and 7 bases from J, with 10 bases between. Germline values: CDR1 SGHTA, CDR2 FQGNSA. For the CDR3, the DNA is TGTGCCAGCAGGGAAATCGGTAATGAGCAGTTCTTC. Translation gives CASREIGNEQFF.

The chain links TRBV7-2 to TRBJ2-7; D may be TRBD1 (6 bases). V was shortened by 2 bases and J by 2 bases, with 13 bases between the two germline ends. In germline, CDR1 is SGHTA, CDR2 FQGNSA. The CDR3 covers 15 residues. This CDR3 is CASSLYRVGTYEQYF. The CDR3 nucleotides are TGTGCCAGCAGCTTATACAGGGTGGGAACCTACGAGCAGTACTTC.

This clone was counted once. This rearrangement joins TRBV9 to TRBJ1-1; 9 nucleotides agree with TRBD1. CDR3 size: 14 residues. J lost 5 bases, V lost 4 bases, and 6 bases had no gene match. Germline lookup yields CDR1 SGDLS and CDR2 YYNGEE. CDR3 in amino acids: CASSQTGGGTEAFF. In nucleotides, the CDR3 is TGTGCCAGCAGCCAGACAGGGGGAGGAACTGAAGCTTTCTTT.

This clone ranks as medium-sized. The chain combines TRBV5-4 with TRBJ2-2, with unresolved D. The CDR3 contains 15 residues. The ends were cut back, 0 bases at V and 8 bases at J, with 14 bases in the middle. Per the germline V gene, CDR1 is SGHNT and CDR2 is YYREEE (reference sequence). The CDR3 sequence is CASSLEGFQGGELFF. The CDR3 DNA reads TGTGCCAGCAGCTTGGAGGGCTTCCAAGGTGGGGAGCTGTTTTTT.

The chain links TRBV4-1 to TRBJ2-3; a possible D gene is TRBD1 (6 bases). The CDR3 spans 16 residues. The V gene's germline CDR1 is MGHRA and CDR2 YSYEKL. Trimming removed 3 bases from V and 2 bases from J, with 15 bases in between. CDR3 DNA: TGCGCCAGCAGCCAGAAGACAGGCCTGATCACAGATACGCAGTATTTT. It specifies CASSQKTGLITDTQYF.

This sequence joins TRBV4-1 and TRBJ2-5, with TRBD2 matching 8 bases. This CDR3 is built from 16 residues. V lost 1 base to trimming and J lost 5 bases; unmatched junction nucleotides: 9. CDR1 and CDR2 from the germline V gene are MGHRA and YSYEKL. CDR3 residues: CASSQGAGGALETQYF. CDR3 nucleotides: TGCGCCAGCAGCCAAGGGGCCGGGGGGGCCTTGGAGACCCAGTACTTC.

This rearrangement joins TRBV11-3 to TRBJ2-1; 9 bases agree with TRBD2. The length of the CDR3 is 15 residues. Looked up from germline, CDR1 is SGHNT and CDR2 is YENEEA. J was trimmed by 9 bases and V by 2 bases; bases with no gene match: 8. For the CDR3, the DNA is TGTGCCAGCAGCTTATCAGCGGGAGGTGGGATTGAGCAGTTCTTC. This translates into CASSLSAGGGIEQFF.

The chain has TRBV2 and TRBJ2-1, with TRBD2 matching 14 bases. CDR3 size: 17 residues. With 6 bases clipped from V and 2 bases from J, the junction kept 6 bases outside the gene matches. Germline-derived CDR1 and CDR2 are SNHLY and FYNNEI. This chain's CDR3 is CASRSGLAGGTYNEQFF. The CDR3, as DNA: TGTGCCAGCAGGTCCGGACTAGCGGGGGGAACCTACAATGAGCAGTTCTTC.

The chain recombines TRBV7-2 with TRBJ1-4; no clear D. Trimming stripped 1 base from V and 6 bases from J, with 12 bases between. The CDR3 is 15 amino acids. CDR1 and CDR2 (germline): SGHTA, FQGNSA. CDR3: CASSLVHGGYEKLFF. CDR3 coding DNA: TGTGCCAGCAGCTTAGTGCATGGAGGGTATGAAAAACTGTTTTTT.

The chain joins TRBV6-5 to TRBJ2-3, with 8 bases matching TRBD2. The CDR3 loop spans 15 amino acids. The junction had 12 bases not matched to a gene; V was cut back by 6 bases and J by 7 bases. Germline V gives CDR1 MNHEY, CDR2 SVGAGI. This CDR3 is CASSLSSGTRNTQYF. The DNA for the CDR3 is TGTGCCAGCAGCCTGAGCTCCGGGACTAGAAATACGCAGTATTTT.

The genes are TRBV7-8 and TRBJ1-2, with D possibly matching TRBD1 (5 bases). CDR1 and CDR2 from the germline V gene are SGHVS and FQNEAQ. V shed 0 bases and J shed 7 bases, with 18 bases lying between them. The CDR3 extends over 16 amino acids. CDR3 amino acids: CASSLAPGGTAGGYTF. Written as DNA, the CDR3 is TGTGCCAGCAGCTTAGCACCGGGGGGGACTGCCGGTGGCTACACCTTC.

This clone has only a few counts. This rearrangement joins TRBV27 to TRBJ1-5; a possible D gene is TRBD1 (5 bases). V lost 4 bases, J lost 3 bases, and 10 bases lay in between. The CDR3 spans 14 residues. Germline V gene data show CDR1 as MNHEY and CDR2 as SMNVEV (reference sequence). CDR3 DNA sequence: TGTGCCAGCAGTTACGGGGCTGACAATCAGCCCCAGCATTTT. It codes for CASSYGADNQPQHF.

In this sample, this clone turned up a few times. The rearrangement links TRBV10-3 to TRBJ2-7; TRBD1 or TRBD2 may be the D gene (6 bases each). The V gene's germline CDR1 is ENHRY and CDR2 SYGVKD. This CDR3 comprises 13 residues. V was trimmed by 8 bases and J by 6 bases, leaving 17 bases between them. CDR3 in amino acids: CAIYREGGGEQYF. In DNA, the CDR3 is TGTGCCATCTATCGCGAGGGGGGAGGCGAGCAGTACTTC.

The V and J genes are TRBV18 and TRBJ1-2; D might be TRBD1 (6 bases). Germline loops: CDR1 KGHSH, CDR2 LQKENI. The ends were cut back, 3 bases at V and 3 bases at J, with 14 bases in the middle. This CDR3 has 15 residues. The CDR3 loop reads CASSPSTGLDYGYTF. The CDR3 bases are TGTGCCAGCTCACCCTCAACAGGGTTGGACTATGGCTACACCTTC.

This clone was observed a few times. CDR3 loop: CASSLRLDRGNEQFF. The CDR3 nucleotides are TGCGCCAGCAGCTTGAGACTAGACAGGGGCAATGAGCAGTTCTTC. This rearrangement joins TRBV5-1 to TRBJ2-1; 8 nucleotides line up with TRBD1. Trimming at V came to 1 base and at J to 6 bases, leaving 6 bases not matched to a gene. Germline CDR1 and CDR2: SGHRS and YFSETQ. The CDR3 has 15 amino acids.

The V and J genes are TRBV4-1 and TRBJ1-4; D remains unclear. The germline gives CDR1 MGHRA, CDR2 YSYEKL. Between the trimmed V and J ends, which lost 0 bases and 5 bases, there was a span of 16 bases. This CDR3 contains 17 residues. The CDR3 reads CASSQDRRKQSNEKLFF. CDR3 sequence (DNA): TGCGCCAGCAGCCAAGATCGGAGAAAACAGTCGAATGAAAAACTGTTTTTT.

V and J are TRBV7-9 and TRBJ1-2; D uncertain. The length of the CDR3 is 14 residues. Germline V CDR1 and CDR2: SEHNR, FQNEAQ (reference sequence). Trimming removed 3 bases from V and 4 bases from J, with 12 bases in between. Written as DNA, the CDR3 is TGTGCCAGCAGCTTGCTTGACACTGCCTATGGCTACACCTTC. As protein: CASSLLDTAYGYTF.

J is TRBJ2-1 and V is TRBV18; TRBD1 aligns across 7 bases. Germline V lookup: CDR1 KGHSH, CDR2 LQKENI. Trimming removed 3 bases from V and 4 bases from J; junction bases left unmatched: 3. The CDR3 is 14 residues long. CDR3 in amino acids: CASSPDRAYNEQFF. The CDR3 DNA sequence: TGTGCCAGCTCACCCGACAGGGCATACAATGAGCAGTTCTTC.